The 14 T cell receptor beta chains presented below share a single source sample, sequenced in a study of neurological immune-mediated disorders. TCRdb re-called the 5' RACE reads with MiXCR, one entry per CDR3 protein. The sample holds 40,000 or so distinct CDR3 sequences; around 5% are singletons and the top ten take about 10%. The sample consisted of CD4+ T cells from blood. The receptors originated from a man between 18 and 29 years old in good health.

This clonotype was seen at least ten times. CDR3 nucleotides: TGTGCCAGCAGTTACCCCCAACGTATTGGGCAGGGAGAGGCCGGGGAGCTGTTTTTT. It yields the protein CASSYPQRIGQGEAGELFF. V usage is TRBV6-2 or TRBV6-3 and J usage is TRBJ2-2, with D tentatively TRBD1 or TRBD2 (5 bases each). The CDR3 is 19 residues long. Germline V gene sequence: CDR1 MNHEY, CDR2 SVGEGT. With 2 bases removed from V and 6 bases from J, the gap between germline ends came to 25 bases.

This clonotype appeared many times. The chain carries TRBV6-1 and TRBJ2-5; D is uncertain. Germline loops: CDR1 MNHNS, CDR2 SASEGT. Trimming pared 3 bases from V and 7 bases from J, leaving 12 bases between. This CDR3 comprises 13 residues. CDR3 region: CASSDIFGSTQYF. CDR3 DNA sequence: TGTGCCAGCAGTGATATATTCGGTTCGACCCAGTACTTC.

A word on this clonotype: It is unclear where the CDR3 begins or ends on the DNA, so no DNA is shown, and the CDR3 is as TCRdb lists it. The chain combines TRBV7-3 with TRBJ1-2; TRBD1, the table's D call, lacks a check against the DNA. From its first to its last residue, the CDR3 has 24 amino acids. Germline CDR1 is SGHTA and CDR2 is FQGTGA. The CDR3: CASSFYICSARDSGQGAPNYGYTF.

This clonotype has at least ten counts. J is TRBJ1-4 and V is TRBV9; maybe TRBD1 (6 bases). Germline CDR1 is SGDLS and CDR2 is YYNGEE. The V gene lost 3 bases and the J gene lost 7 bases, with 13 bases spanning the gap. This CDR3 comprises 14 residues. The DNA of the CDR3 is TGTGCCAGCAGCGGTGCGGGGGGCGGTGAAAAACTGTTTTTT. This translates into CASSGAGGGEKLFF.

This clonotype was recorded many times. V and J are TRBV3-1 and TRBJ2-6, with no clear D. Germline loops: CDR1 LGHDT, CDR2 YNNKEL (reference sequence). The CDR3 loop spans 16 amino acids. The V end lost 8 bases, the J end lost 0 bases, and 14 bases lay between the germline ends. The chain's CDR3 is CASSLLGSSGANVLTF. CDR3 bases: TGTGCCAGCTCGCTCCTCGGTAGCTCTGGGGCCAACGTCCTGACTTTC.

The table lists this clonotype with many counts. The CDR3 coding sequence is TGTGCCAGCAGTGAAGAGGGGGCCGATTATGGCTACACCTTC. Its translation: CASSEEGADYGYTF. This chain joins TRBV2 and TRBJ1-2; TRBD1 aligns across 7 bases. Germline V gene lookup returns CDR1 SNHLY and CDR2 FYNNEI. This CDR3 has 14 residues. With V trimmed by 1 base and J by 5 bases, 4 bases remained unmatched.

This clonotype came up many times. The chain is built from TRBV10-3 and TRBJ2-3; no clear D. V was clipped by 7 bases and J by 0 bases, with 17 bases between them. CDR3 length: 16 residues. Germline loops: CDR1 ENHRY, CDR2 SYGVKD. This CDR3 reads CAIMRSSYLSTDTQYF. CDR3 bases: TGTGCCATCATGCGCAGTTCGTACCTTAGCACAGATACGCAGTATTTT.

This clonotype has at least ten counts. V usage is TRBV20-1 and J usage is TRBJ1-1; TRBD1 is a possible D gene (5 bases). With 6 bases removed from V and 0 bases from J, the gap between germline ends came to 17 bases. Per germline, CDR1 DFQATT and CDR2 SNEGSKA (reference sequence). The CDR3 extends over 15 amino acids. CDR3 residues: CSAGGSKSLNTEAFF. Written as DNA, the CDR3 is TGCAGTGCGGGGGGGAGTAAGTCTCTGAACACTGAAGCTTTCTTT.

This clonotype has a count of ten or more. The chain recombines TRBV20-1 with TRBJ1-1, with D perhaps matching TRBD1 (5 bases). Trimming took off 3 bases at V and 1 base at J, with 18 bases between the two ends. Germline CDR1 is DFQATT and CDR2 is SNEGSKA (reference sequence). The CDR3 length is 16 residues. This CDR3 reads CSARTLGLGGNTEAFF. The CDR3 DNA follows: TGCAGTGCTAGGACCCTCGGGTTGGGGGGGAACACTGAAGCTTTCTTT.

The sample holds a few counts of this clonotype. The V gene is TRBV7-3, the J gene TRBJ1-1; 9 nucleotides agree with TRBD1. CDR3 length equals 14 residues. CDR1 SGHTA and CDR2 FQGTGA come from the germline V gene. Trimming took 5 bases from V and 6 from J; bases not matched to a gene: 7. CDR3: CASSPQGATSEAFF. As DNA, the CDR3 is TGTGCCAGCAGCCCACAGGGGGCGACGTCTGAAGCTTTCTTT.

This clonotype was seen at least ten times. V usage is TRBV7-2 and J usage is TRBJ2-1; 11 bases fit TRBD2. This CDR3 has 19 amino acids. V was pared by 2 bases and J by 3 bases, with 12 bases of the junction left unmatched. From germline, CDR1 is SGHTA and CDR2 FQGNSA. The DNA of the CDR3 is TGTGCCAGCAGCTTAATCGGGCTAGCGGGGGGCTCCTACTACAATGAGCAGTTCTTC. Encoded protein: CASSLIGLAGGSYYNEQFF.

This clonotype was detected many times. The chain has TRBV20-1 and TRBJ2-7, with 9 bases aligning to TRBD1. The CDR3 spans 17 residues. After removal of 0 bases from V and 7 bases from J, the junction contained 16 bases not matched to a gene. Germline-derived CDR1 and CDR2 are DFQATT and SNEGSKA (reference sequence). CDR3 region: CSARDEVRTGVSGEQYF. DNA of the CDR3: TGCAGTGCTAGAGATGAAGTTCGGACAGGGGTGTCTGGGGAGCAGTACTTC.

There are many counts of this clonotype. The V gene is TRBV20-1, the J gene TRBJ1-1; D not certain. Germline-derived CDR1 and CDR2 are DFQATT and SNEGSKA (reference sequence). The CDR3 sequence is 16 residues long. V lost 3 bases, J lost 4 bases, and 21 bases lay in between. In DNA form, the CDR3 reads TGCAGTGCTAGTTTGGTTTTCGGCGTTGTGGGCACTGAAGCTTTCTTT. The encoded protein is CSASLVFGVVGTEAFF.

This clonotype was counted many times. CDR3 loop: CSVLGLSHGGYTF. CDR3 DNA sequence: TGCAGCGTCCTGGGACTTTCCCACGGGGGCTACACCTTC. This sequence joins TRBV20-1 and TRBJ1-2, with D maybe TRBD1 (5 bases). Germline V CDR1 and CDR2: DFQATT, SNEGSKA (reference sequence). This CDR3 has 13 residues.